The 2 T cell receptor beta chains below were found in one sample sequenced in a study of beta chain features in type 1 diabetes. General study points: Shorter TCRB CDR3s, moderately but significantly so, were found in Type 1 diabetes patients in all four CD4+ subsets.

Their antigens are not known. The study reverse transcribed the entire isolated RNA, so it sequenced expressed TCRB transcripts. The protocol was immunoSEQ multiplex PCR, while the TCRdb copy is restricted to in-frame clones and leaves out a portion. The profile shows nearly 350,000 clones, over 7% of them singletons. The specimen was central memory CD4+ T cells from blood. The receptors originated from a man aged 25-45 years with type 1 diabetes.

This chain connects TRBV15 to TRBJ1-1; the D gene is possibly TRBD1 (5 bases). V was shortened by 4 bases and J by 7 bases, with 13 bases between the two germline ends. Germline V lookup: CDR1 LNHNV, CDR2 YYDKDF (reference sequence). There are 13 residues in the CDR3. CDR3 region: CATSTSGTVEAFF. DNA for the CDR3: TGTGCCACCAGCACTAGTGGGACGGTTGAAGCTTTCTTT.

V is TRBV23-1 and J is TRBJ1-3, with TRBD1 as a possible D gene (5 bases). TRBV23-1 is known as an ORF, though its function is uncertain. This CDR3 contains 18 residues. Trimming took 0 bases from V and 0 from J, leaving 15 bases between them. DNA for the CDR3: TGCGCCAGCAGTCAATCGGCGGGGGTCTGCCGCTCTGGAAACACCATATATTTT. Its translation is CASSQSAGVCRSGNTIYF.